In this sample, the clone carrying this T cell receptor beta chain turned up many times. One entry per CDR3 protein, called by TCRdb with MiXCR from the reads. Among under 250,000 distinct CDR3 sequences listed, 5% to 8.5% were seen once. The data are from a study of T cell repertoires in cytomegalovirus infection. Germline V gene sequence: CDR1 SGHNT, CDR2 YYREEE (reference sequence). The CDR3 length is 15 residues. The V end lost 4 bases, the J end lost 3 bases, and 16 bases lay between the germline ends. The material sequenced was PBMCs. The TCR comes from a human donor in good health (CMV status not recorded). Some clones in this sample may be carry-over from other donors' samples. The chain uses TRBV5-4 and TRBJ2-5, with D perhaps TRBD1 (6 bases). CDR3 DNA sequence: TGTGCCAGCAGCCCGAGAGGACAGAAGAAAGAGACCCAGTACTTC. It codes for CASSPRGQKKETQYF.